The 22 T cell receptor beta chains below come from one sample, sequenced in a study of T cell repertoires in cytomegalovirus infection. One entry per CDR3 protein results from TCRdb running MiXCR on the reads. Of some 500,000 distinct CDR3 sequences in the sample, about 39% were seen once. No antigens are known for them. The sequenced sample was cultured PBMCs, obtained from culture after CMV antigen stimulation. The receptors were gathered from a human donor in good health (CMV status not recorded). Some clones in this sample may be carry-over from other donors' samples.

In DNA, the CDR3 is TGTGCCAGCAGCTACCGTTTGGGCGTTGGCTTCGAGCAGTACTTC. Translation: CASSYRLGVGFEQYF. V usage is TRBV7-2 and J usage is TRBJ2-7; D not certain. Trimming took 4 bases from V and 6 from J, leaving 19 bases between them. The CDR3 runs 15 residues. CDR1 is SGHTA, CDR2 FQGNSA, per germline.

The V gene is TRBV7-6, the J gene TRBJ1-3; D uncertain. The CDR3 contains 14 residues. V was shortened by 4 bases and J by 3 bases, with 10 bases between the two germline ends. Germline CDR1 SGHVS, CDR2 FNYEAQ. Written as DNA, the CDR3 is TGTGCCAGCAGCTCTCCCCCTCTTGGAAACACCATATATTTT. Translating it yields CASSSPPLGNTIYF.

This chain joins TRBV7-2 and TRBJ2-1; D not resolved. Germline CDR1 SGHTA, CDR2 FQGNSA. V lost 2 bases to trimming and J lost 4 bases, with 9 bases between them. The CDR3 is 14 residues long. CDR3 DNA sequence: TGTGCCAGCAGCTTATCGCCTTTTTACAATGAGCAGTTCTTC. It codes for CASSLSPFYNEQFF.

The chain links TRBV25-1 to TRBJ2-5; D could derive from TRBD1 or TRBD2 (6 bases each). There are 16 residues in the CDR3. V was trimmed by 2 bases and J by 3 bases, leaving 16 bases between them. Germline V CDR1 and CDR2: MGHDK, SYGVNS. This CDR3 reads CASSEEGVAAKETQYF. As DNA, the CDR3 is TGTGCCAGCAGTGAAGAGGGGGTAGCGGCGAAAGAGACCCAGTACTTC.

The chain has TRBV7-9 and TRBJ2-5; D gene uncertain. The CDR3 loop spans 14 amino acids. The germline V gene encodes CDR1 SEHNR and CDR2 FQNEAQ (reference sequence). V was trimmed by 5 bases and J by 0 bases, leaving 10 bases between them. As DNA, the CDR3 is TGTGCCAGCAGCCCGGCGCCTTACCAAGAGACCCAGTACTTC. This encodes CASSPAPYQETQYF.

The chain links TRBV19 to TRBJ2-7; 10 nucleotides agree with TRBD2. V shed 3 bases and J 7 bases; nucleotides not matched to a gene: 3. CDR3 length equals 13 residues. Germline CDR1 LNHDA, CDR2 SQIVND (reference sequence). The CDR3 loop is CASSILAGEEQYF. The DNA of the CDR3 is TGTGCCAGTAGTATCCTAGCGGGGGAAGAGCAGTACTTC.

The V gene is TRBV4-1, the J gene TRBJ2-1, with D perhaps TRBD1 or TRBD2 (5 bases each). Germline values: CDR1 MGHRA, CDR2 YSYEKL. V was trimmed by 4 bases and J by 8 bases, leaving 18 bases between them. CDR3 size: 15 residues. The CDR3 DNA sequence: TGCGCCAGCAGCCCGGGACCAAGGGACGTCGATGAGCAGTTCTTC. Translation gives CASSPGPRDVDEQFF.

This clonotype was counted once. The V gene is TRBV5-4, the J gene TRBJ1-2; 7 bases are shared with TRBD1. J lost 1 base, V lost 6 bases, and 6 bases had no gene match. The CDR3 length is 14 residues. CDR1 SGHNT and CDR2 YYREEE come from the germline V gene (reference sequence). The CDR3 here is CASTNRGVNYGYTF. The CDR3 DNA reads TGTGCCAGCACCAACAGGGGCGTTAACTATGGCTACACCTTC. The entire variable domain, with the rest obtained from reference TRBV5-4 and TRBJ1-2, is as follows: ETGVTQSPTHLIKTRGQQVTLRCSSQSGHNTVSWYQQALGQGPQFIFQYYREEENGRGNFPPRFSGLQFPNYSSELNVNALELDDSALYLCASTNRGVNYGYTFGSGTRLTVV.

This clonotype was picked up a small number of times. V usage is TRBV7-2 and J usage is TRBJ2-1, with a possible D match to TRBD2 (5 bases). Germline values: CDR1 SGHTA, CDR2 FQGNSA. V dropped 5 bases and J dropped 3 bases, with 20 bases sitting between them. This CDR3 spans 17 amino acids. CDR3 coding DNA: TGTGCCAGCAGCCCCGCCCTAGTCACTAGTGGCTACAATGAGCAGTTCTTC. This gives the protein CASSPALVTSGYNEQFF.

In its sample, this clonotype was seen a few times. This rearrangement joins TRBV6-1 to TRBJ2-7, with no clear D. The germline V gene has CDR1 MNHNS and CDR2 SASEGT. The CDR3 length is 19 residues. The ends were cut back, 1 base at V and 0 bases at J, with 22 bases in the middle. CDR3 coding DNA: TGTGCCAGCAGTGAAGTCGCCCTGGGCAGCCCGGGTGACTCCTACGAGCAGTACTTC. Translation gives CASSEVALGSPGDSYEQYF.

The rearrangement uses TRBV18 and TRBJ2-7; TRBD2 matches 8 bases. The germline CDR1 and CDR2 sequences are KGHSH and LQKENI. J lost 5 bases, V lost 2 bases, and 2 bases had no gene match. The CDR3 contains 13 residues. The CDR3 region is CASSPELADEQYF. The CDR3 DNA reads TGTGCCAGCTCACCAGAACTAGCGGACGAGCAGTACTTC.

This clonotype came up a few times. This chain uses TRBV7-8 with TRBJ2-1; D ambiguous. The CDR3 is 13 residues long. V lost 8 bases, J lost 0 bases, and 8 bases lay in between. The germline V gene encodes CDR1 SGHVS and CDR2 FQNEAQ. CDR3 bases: TGTGCCAGCGCCGTAGGCTCCTACAATGAGCAGTTCTTC. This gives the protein CASAVGSYNEQFF.

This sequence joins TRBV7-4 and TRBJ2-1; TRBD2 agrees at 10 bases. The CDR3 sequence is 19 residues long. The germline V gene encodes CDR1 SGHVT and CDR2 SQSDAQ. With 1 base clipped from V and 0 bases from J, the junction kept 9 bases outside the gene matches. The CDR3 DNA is TGTGCCAGCAGCTTAGGATGGGCTAGCGGGAGAAGCTCCTACAATGAGCAGTTCTTC. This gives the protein CASSLGWASGRSSYNEQFF. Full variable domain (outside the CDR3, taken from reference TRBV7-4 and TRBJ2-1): GAGVSQSPRYKVAKRGRDVALRCDSISGHVTLYWYRQTLGQGSEVLTYSQSDAQRDKSGRPSGRFSAERPERSVSTLKIQRTEQGDSAVYLCASSLGWASGRSSYNEQFFGPGTRLTVL.

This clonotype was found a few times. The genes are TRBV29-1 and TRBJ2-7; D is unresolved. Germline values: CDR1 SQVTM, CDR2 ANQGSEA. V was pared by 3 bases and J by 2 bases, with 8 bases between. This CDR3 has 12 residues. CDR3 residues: CSVDGGPYEQYF. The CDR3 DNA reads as TGCAGCGTTGATGGCGGTCCCTACGAGCAGTACTTC.

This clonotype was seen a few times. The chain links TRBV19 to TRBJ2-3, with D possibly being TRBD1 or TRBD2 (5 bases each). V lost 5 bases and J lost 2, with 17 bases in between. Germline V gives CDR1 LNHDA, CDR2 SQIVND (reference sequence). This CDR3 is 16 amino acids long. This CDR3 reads CASSPRDRGFTDTQYF. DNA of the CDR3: TGTGCCAGTAGTCCCCGGGACCGCGGATTCACAGATACGCAGTATTTT.

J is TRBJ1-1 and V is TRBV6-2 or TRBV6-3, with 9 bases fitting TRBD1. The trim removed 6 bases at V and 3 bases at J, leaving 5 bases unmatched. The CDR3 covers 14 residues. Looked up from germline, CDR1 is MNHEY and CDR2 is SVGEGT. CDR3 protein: CASRNRGQDTEAFF. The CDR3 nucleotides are TGTGCCAGCAGAAACAGGGGGCAGGACACTGAAGCTTTCTTT.

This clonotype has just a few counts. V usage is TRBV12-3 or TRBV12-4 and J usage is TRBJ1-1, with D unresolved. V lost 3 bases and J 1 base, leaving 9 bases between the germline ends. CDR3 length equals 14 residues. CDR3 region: CASSFSPWNTEAFF. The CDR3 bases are TGTGCCAGCAGTTTTAGCCCCTGGAACACTGAAGCTTTCTTT.

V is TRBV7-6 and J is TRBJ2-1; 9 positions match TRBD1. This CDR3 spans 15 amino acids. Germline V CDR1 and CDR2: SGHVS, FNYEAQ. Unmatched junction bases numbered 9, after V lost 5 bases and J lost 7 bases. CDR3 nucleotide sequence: TGTGCCAGCAGCCCAAAGGGGACAGGGCGGAATGAGCAGTTCTTC. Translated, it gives CASSPKGTGRNEQFF.

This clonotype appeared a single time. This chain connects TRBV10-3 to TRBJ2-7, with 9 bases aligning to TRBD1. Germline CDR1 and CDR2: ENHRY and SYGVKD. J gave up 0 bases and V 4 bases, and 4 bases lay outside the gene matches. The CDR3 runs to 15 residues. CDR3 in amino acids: CAISGPGQGSYEQYF. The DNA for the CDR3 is TGTGCCATCAGTGGGCCGGGACAGGGCTCCTACGAGCAGTACTTC.

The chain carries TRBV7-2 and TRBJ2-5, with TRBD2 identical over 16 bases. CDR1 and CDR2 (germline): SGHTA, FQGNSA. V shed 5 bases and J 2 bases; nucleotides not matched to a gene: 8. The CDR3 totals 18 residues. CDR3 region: CASSQVRGLAGGQETQYF. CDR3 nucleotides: TGTGCCAGCAGCCAAGTTCGGGGACTAGCGGGGGGGCAAGAGACCCAGTACTTC.

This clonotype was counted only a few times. The CDR3 region has the DNA TGTGCCAGCAGCCGACACCGTAGCGGCGATCTTGTCGATGAGCAGTTCTTC. Its protein product is CASSRHRSGDLVDEQFF. V usage is TRBV5-5 and J usage is TRBJ2-1, with D possibly TRBD2 on 6 matching bases. The CDR3 has 17 amino acids. The germline CDR1 and CDR2 sequences are SGHKS and YYEKEE (reference sequence). V was pared by 4 bases and J by 8 bases, with 25 bases between.

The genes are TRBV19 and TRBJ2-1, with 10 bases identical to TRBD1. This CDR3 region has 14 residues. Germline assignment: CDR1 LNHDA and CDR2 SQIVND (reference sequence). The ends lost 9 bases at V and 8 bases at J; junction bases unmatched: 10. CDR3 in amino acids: CASQPGTGVHEQFF. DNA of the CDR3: TGTGCCAGCCAACCCGGGACAGGGGTTCATGAGCAGTTCTTC.